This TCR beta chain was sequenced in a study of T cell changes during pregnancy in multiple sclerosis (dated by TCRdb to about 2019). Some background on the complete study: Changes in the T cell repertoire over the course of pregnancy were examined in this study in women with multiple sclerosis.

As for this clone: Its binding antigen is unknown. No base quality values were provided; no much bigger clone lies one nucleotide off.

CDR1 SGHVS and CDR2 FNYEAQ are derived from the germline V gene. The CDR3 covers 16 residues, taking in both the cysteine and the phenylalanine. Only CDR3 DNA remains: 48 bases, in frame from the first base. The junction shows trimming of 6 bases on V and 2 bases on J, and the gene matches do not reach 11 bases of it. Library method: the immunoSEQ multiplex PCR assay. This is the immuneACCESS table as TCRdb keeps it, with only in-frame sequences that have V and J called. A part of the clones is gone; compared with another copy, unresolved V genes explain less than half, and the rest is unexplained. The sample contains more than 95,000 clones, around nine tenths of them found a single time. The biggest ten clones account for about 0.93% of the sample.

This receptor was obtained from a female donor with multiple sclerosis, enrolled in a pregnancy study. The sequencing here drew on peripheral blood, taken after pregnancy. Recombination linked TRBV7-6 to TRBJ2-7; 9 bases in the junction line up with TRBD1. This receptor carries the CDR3 CASSLGTGLSTYEQYF. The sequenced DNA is TGTGCCAGCAGTCTCGGGACAGGGTTAAGCACCTACGAGCAGTACTTC.